This TCR beta chain was profiled in a study of cytomegalovirus exposure and HLA in healthy donors. Use of 60 Vbeta and 13 Jbeta primers characterized the PCR. Libraries were prepared by immunoSEQ multiplex PCR; TCRdb keeps only in-frame clonotypes and omits some of them. In the table there are around 150,000 clones, approximately 76% of which are singletons. Germline CDR1 and CDR2: SNHLY and FYNNEI. The length of the CDR3 is 15 residues. V was clipped by 2 bases and J by 3 bases, with 14 bases between them. The sequencing input was PBMCs. This receptor was obtained from a man between 40 and 49 years old in good health and CMV-seronegative. The chain links TRBV2 to TRBJ2-7; D gene ambiguous. CDR3 sequence: CASSETVQVGYEQYF. The CDR3 DNA sequence: TGTGCCAGCAGTGAAACGGTGCAGGTGGGCTACGAGCAGTACTTC.